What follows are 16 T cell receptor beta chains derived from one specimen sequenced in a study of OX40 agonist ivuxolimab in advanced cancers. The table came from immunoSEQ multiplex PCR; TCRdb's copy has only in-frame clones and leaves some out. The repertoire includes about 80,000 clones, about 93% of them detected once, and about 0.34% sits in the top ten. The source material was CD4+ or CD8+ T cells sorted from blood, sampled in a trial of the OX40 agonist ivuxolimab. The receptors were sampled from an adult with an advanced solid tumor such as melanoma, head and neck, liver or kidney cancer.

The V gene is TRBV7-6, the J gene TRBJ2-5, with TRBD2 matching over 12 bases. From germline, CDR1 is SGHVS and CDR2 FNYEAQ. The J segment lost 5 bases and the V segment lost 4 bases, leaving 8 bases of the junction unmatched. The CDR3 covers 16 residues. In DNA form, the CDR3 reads TGTGCCAGCAGCTCCTCTAGCGGGAGGGCGTCTGAGACCCAGTACTTC. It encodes CASSSSSGRASETQYF.

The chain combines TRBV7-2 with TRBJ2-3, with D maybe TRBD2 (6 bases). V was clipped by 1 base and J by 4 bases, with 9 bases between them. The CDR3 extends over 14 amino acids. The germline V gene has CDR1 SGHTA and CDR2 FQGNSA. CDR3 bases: TGTGCCAGCAGCTTAGATTGGGACTCAGATACGCAGTATTTT. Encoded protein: CASSLDWDSDTQYF.

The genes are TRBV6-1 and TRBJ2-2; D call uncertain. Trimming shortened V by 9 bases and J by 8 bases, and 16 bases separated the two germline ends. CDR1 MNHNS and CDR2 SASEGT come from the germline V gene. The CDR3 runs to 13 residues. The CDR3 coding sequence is TGTGCCAGTGTGATCCCCCCCGATGGGGAGCTGTTTTTT. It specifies CASVIPPDGELFF.

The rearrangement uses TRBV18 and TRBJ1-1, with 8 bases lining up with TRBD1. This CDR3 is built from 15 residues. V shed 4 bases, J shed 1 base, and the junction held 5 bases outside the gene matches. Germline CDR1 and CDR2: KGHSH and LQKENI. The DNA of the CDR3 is TGTGCCAGCTCACTAACGACAGGGGCGAACACTGAAGCTTTCTTT. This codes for CASSLTTGANTEAFF.

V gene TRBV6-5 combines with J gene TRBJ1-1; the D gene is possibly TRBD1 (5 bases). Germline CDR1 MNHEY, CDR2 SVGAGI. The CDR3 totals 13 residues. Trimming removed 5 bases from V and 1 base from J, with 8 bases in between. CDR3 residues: CASSRTRNTEAFF. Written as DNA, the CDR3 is TGTGCCAGCAGTCGGACACGGAACACTGAAGCTTTCTTT.

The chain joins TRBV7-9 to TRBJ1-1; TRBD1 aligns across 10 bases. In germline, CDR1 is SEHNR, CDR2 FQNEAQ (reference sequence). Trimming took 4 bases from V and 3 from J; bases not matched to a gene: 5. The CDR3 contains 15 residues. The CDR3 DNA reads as TGTGCCAGCAGCTCGTGGACAGGGGGGTACACTGAAGCTTTCTTT. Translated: CASSSWTGGYTEAFF. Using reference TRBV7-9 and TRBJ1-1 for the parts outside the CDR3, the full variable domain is DTGVSQNPRHKITKRGQNVTFRCDPISEHNRLYWYRQTLGQGPEFLTYFQNEAQLEKSRLLSDRFSAERPKGSFSTLEIQRTEQGDSAMYLCASSSWTGGYTEAFFGQGTRLTVV.

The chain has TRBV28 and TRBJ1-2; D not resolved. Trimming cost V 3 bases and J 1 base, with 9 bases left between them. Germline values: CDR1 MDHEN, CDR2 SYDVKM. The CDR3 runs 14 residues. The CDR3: CASSLRTLNYGYTF. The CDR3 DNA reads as TGTGCCAGCAGTTTGCGGACTCTTAACTATGGCTACACCTTC.

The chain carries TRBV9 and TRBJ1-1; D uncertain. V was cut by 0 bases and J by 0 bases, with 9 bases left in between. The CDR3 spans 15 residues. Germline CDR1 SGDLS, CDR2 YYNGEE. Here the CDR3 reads CASSVDKGMNTEAFF. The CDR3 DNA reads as TGTGCCAGCAGCGTAGATAAAGGGATGAACACTGAAGCTTTCTTT.

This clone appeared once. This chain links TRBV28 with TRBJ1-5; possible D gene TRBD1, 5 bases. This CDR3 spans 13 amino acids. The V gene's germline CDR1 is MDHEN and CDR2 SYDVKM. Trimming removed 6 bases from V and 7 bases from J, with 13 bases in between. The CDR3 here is CASRYGGEQPQHF. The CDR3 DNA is TGTGCCAGCAGGTATGGGGGGGAACAGCCCCAGCATTTT.

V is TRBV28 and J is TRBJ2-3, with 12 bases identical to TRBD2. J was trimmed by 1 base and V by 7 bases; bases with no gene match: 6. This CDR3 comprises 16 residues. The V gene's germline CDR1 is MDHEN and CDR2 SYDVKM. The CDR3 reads CASITASGGGTDTQYF. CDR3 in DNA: TGTGCCAGCATCACTGCTAGCGGGGGGGGCACAGATACGCAGTATTTT.

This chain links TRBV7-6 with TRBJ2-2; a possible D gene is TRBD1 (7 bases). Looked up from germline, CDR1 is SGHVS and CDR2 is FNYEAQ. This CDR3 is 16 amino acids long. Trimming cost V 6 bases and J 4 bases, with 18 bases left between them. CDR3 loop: CASSQGGTATTGELFF. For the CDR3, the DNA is TGTGCCAGCAGTCAAGGGGGGACAGCCACCACCGGGGAGCTGTTTTTT. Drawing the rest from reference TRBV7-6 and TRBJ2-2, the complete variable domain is GAGVSQSPRYKVTKRGQDVALRCDPISGHVSLYWYRQALGQGPEFLTYFNYEAQQDKSGLPNDRFSAERPEGSISTLTIQRTEQRDSAMYRCASSQGGTATTGELFFGEGSRLTVL.

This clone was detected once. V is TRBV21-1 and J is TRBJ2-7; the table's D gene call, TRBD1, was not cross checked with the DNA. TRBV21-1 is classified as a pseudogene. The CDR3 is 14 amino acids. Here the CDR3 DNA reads TGTGCCAGGACTTGCCGGGGACAGGGTGGGGAGCAGTACTTC. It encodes CARTCRGQGGEQYF.

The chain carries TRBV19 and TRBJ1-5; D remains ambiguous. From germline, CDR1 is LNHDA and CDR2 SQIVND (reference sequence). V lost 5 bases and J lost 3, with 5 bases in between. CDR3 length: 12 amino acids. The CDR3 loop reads CASSDANQPQHF. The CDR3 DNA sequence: TGTGCCAGTAGTGATGCCAATCAGCCCCAGCATTTT.

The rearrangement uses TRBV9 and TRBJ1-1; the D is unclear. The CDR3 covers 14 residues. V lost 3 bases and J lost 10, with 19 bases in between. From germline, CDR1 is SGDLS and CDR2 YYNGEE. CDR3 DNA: TGTGCCAGCAGCGGAACTTCGGGCCGTGAGGCAGCTTTCTTT. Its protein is CASSGTSGREAAFF.

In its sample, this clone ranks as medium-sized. CDR3 region: CASGRENTEAFF. CDR3 nucleotides: TGTGCCAGCGGCAGGGAGAACACTGAAGCTTTCTTT. The rearrangement uses TRBV6-1 and TRBJ1-1, with a weak D call TRBD1 (5 bases). Trimming took off 8 bases at V and 1 base at J, with 8 bases between the two ends. The CDR3 contains 12 residues. Germline V gene lookup returns CDR1 MNHNS and CDR2 SASEGT.

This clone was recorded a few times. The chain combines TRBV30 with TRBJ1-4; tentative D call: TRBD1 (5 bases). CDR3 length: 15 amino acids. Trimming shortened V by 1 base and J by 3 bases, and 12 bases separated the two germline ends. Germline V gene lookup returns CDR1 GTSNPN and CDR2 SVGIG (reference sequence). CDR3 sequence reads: CAWSAFGAPNEKLFF. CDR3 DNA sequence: TGTGCCTGGAGTGCTTTCGGGGCACCTAATGAAAAACTGTTTTTT.